This T cell receptor (beta chain) is drawn from a study of cytomegalovirus exposure and HLA in healthy donors. The donors gave bone marrow, and they were healthy. The trim removed 8 bases at V and 5 bases at J, leaving 13 bases unmatched. The CDR3 is 16 amino acids. Germline V gene lookup returns CDR1 MDHEN and CDR2 SYDVKM. Study conclusions and caveats: Researchers counted roughly 150 TCR beta chains as cytomegalovirus-associated. Reports showed the classifier diagnosing cytomegalovirus status with high specificity and sensitivity. Differences between HLA loci emerged in a later analysis of TCR association rates, with DRB1 most and HLA-C fewest.

60 Vbeta and 13 Jbeta primers were used in PCR. Profiled with immunoSEQ multiplex PCR; TCRdb holds only in-frame clones, not every one. The table lists roughly 160,000 clones, around three quarters of them singletons. As regards this clone: The antigen remains undetermined.

The chain is built from TRBV28 and TRBJ2-3, with TRBD2 matching over 10 bases. The specimen was PBMCs. The receptor was isolated from a woman aged 45-65 years in good health and CMV-seropositive. The CDR3 coding sequence is TGTGCCAGCGGAGGAACTAGCGGGGCTCGACGAGATACGCAGTATTTT. Translated, it gives CASGGTSGARRDTQYF. The variable domain in full, completed from reference TRBV28 and TRBJ2-3, reads DVKVTQSSRYLVKRTGEKVFLECVQDMDHENMFWYRQDPGLGLRLIYFSYDVKMKEKGDIPEGYSVSREKKERFSLILESASTNQTSMYLCASGGTSGARRDTQYFGPGTRLTVL.